Listed below are T cell receptor beta chains from one sample, sequenced in a study of glioma-infiltrating T cells. From the multiplex PCR reads, TCRdb called clonotypes with MiXCR, one entry per CDR3 protein. In the table there are roughly 100,000 distinct CDR3 sequences, about 28% of which are singletons. Sequencing was done on a sample of glioma tissue, nonneoplastic brain tissue, or PBMCs (not recorded which). The receptors come from a human donor with low-grade glioma or glioblastoma, undergoing nonglioma brain surgery, or in good health (not recorded which). The CDR3 runs from the conserved cysteine through the conserved F or W. Each record gives: J gene, clone size, V gene, D gene, CDR3 protein, CDR3 DNA. D genes are given only for firm matches. A clone size is listed for some rows: how often the clone was seen (once, few, many), or a class if it is expanded.

j_gene: TRBJ2-2
abundance: few
v_gene: TRBV24-1
d_gene: TRBD1
CDR3aa: CATSDPGGRTGELFF
CDR3nt: TGTGCCACCAGTGACCCAGGGGGAAGGACCGGGGAGCTGTTTTTT

j_gene: TRBJ1-3
abundance: few
v_gene: TRBV11-2
d_gene: .
CDR3aa: CASSLLGRNTIYF
CDR3nt: TGTGCCAGCAGCTTACTGGGGCGAAACACCATATATTTT

j_gene: TRBJ2-1
abundance: many
v_gene: TRBV15
d_gene: .
CDR3aa: CATSRTQDSYNEQFF
CDR3nt: TGTGCCACCAGCAGGACACAGGACAGCTACAATGAGCAGTTCTTC

j_gene: TRBJ1-5
abundance: .
v_gene: TRBV2
d_gene: .
CDR3aa: CTSSGGGAGTDQPQHF
CDR3nt: TGTACCAGCAGTGGAGGGGGGGCCGGCACCGATCAGCCCCAGCATTTT

j_gene: TRBJ2-7
abundance: .
v_gene: TRBV7-2
d_gene: .
CDR3aa: CASSFYICSVADYEQYF
CDR3nt: .

j_gene: TRBJ1-1
abundance: few
v_gene: TRBV11-2
d_gene: .
CDR3aa: CASSRQVNTEAFF
CDR3nt: TGTGCCAGCAGTCGACAGGTAAACACTGAAGCTTTCTTT

j_gene: TRBJ1-6
abundance: many
v_gene: TRBV27
d_gene: .
CDR3aa: CASAGFSYNSPLHF
CDR3nt: TGTGCCAGCGCAGGTTTCTCCTATAATTCACCCCTCCACTTT

j_gene: TRBJ2-3
abundance: .
v_gene: TRBV12-3/TRBV12-4
d_gene: .
CDR3aa: CASRDRGTQYF
CDR3nt: TGTGCCAGCAGAGATAGGGGTACGCAGTATTTT

j_gene: TRBJ1-5
abundance: few
v_gene: TRBV3-1
d_gene: TRBD1
CDR3aa: CASSQDGQGYQPQHF
CDR3nt: TGTGCCAGCAGCCAAGATGGACAGGGATATCAGCCCCAGCATTTT

j_gene: TRBJ2-3
abundance: .
v_gene: TRBV7-2
d_gene: TRBD1
CDR3aa: CASSLGTGGALTDTQYF
CDR3nt: TGTGCCAGCAGCTTGGGGACAGGGGGTGCCCTCACAGATACGCAGTATTTT

j_gene: TRBJ2-6
abundance: .
v_gene: TRBV6-2/TRBV6-3
d_gene: .
CDR3aa: CATSRSGANVLTF
CDR3nt: TGTGCCACCTCCCGGTCTGGGGCCAACGTCCTGACTTTC

j_gene: TRBJ2-7
abundance: many
v_gene: TRBV6-1
d_gene: TRBD1
CDR3aa: CASSSGQASYEQYF
CDR3nt: TGTGCCAGCAGTTCCGGACAGGCCTCCTACGAGCAGTACTTC

j_gene: TRBJ1-2
abundance: .
v_gene: TRBV11-2
d_gene: .
CDR3aa: CASSLSPSSRRDGYTF
CDR3nt: TGTGCCAGCAGCTTATCCCCCTCCTCAAGGCGGGATGGCTACACCTTC

j_gene: TRBJ2-7
abundance: many
v_gene: TRBV6-1
d_gene: TRBD2
CDR3aa: CASSKGTSGGVYEQYF
CDR3nt: TGTGCCAGCAGTAAAGGGACTAGCGGGGGAGTCTACGAGCAGTACTTC

j_gene: TRBJ1-6
abundance: few
v_gene: TRBV30
d_gene: .
CDR3aa: CAWGWTEDSPLHF
CDR3nt: TGTGCCTGGGGCTGGACAGAGGATTCACCCCTCCACTTT

j_gene: TRBJ1-6
abundance: many
v_gene: TRBV7-9
d_gene: .
CDR3aa: CASSLTDSSPLHF
CDR3nt: TGTGCCAGCAGCCTTACGGACAGTTCACCCCTCCACTTT

j_gene: TRBJ1-1
abundance: .
v_gene: TRBV12-3/TRBV12-4
d_gene: .
CDR3aa: CASIVMLNTEAFF
CDR3nt: TGTGCCAGCATCGTAATGCTGAACACTGAAGCTTTCTTT

j_gene: TRBJ1-3
abundance: .
v_gene: TRBV7-8
d_gene: .
CDR3aa: CASSLARGNTIYF
CDR3nt: TGTGCCAGCAGCTTAGCGCGGGGAAACACCATATATTTT

j_gene: TRBJ1-5
abundance: many
v_gene: TRBV14
d_gene: .
CDR3aa: CASSQDPNQPQHF
CDR3nt: TGTGCCAGCAGCCAAGACCCAAATCAGCCCCAGCATTTT